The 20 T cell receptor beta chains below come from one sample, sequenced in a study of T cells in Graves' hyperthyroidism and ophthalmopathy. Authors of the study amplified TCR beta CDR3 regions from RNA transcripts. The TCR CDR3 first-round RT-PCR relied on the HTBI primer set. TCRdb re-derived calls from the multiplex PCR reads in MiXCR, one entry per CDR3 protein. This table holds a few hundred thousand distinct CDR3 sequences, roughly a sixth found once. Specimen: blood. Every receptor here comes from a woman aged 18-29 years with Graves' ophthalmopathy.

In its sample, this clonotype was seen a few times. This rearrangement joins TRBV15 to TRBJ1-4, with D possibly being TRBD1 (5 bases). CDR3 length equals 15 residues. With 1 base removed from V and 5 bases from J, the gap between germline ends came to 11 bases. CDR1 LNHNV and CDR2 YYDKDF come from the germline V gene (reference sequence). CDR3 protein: CATSRVVGENEKLFF. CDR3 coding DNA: TGTGCCACCAGCAGAGTAGTGGGGGAAAATGAAAAACTGTTTTTT.

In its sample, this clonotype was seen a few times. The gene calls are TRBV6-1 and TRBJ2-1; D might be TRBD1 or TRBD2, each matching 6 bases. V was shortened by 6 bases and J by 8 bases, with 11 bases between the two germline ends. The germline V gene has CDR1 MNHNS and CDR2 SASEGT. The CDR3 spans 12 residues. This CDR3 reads CASSPGGDEQFF. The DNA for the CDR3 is TGTGCCAGCAGCCCCGGGGGCGATGAGCAGTTCTTC.

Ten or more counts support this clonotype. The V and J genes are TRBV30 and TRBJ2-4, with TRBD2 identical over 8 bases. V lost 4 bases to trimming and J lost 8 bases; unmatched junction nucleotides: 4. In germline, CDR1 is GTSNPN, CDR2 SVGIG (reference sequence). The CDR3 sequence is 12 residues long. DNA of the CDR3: TGTGCCTGGATGGGACTAGAGGACATTCAGTACTTC. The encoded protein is CAWMGLEDIQYF.

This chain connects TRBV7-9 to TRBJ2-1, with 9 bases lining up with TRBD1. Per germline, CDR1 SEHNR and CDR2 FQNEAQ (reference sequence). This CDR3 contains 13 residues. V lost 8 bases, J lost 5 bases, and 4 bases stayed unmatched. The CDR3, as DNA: TGTGCCAGCGGGGGGGACAGGGACAATGAGCAGTTCTTC. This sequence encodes CASGGDRDNEQFF.

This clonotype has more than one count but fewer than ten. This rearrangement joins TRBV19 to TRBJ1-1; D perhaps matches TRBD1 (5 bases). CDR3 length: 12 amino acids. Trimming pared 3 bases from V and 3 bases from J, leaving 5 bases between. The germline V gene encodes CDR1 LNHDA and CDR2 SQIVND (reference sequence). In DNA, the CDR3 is TGTGCCAGTAGTATCAGGGACACTGAAGCTTTCTTT. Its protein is CASSIRDTEAFF.

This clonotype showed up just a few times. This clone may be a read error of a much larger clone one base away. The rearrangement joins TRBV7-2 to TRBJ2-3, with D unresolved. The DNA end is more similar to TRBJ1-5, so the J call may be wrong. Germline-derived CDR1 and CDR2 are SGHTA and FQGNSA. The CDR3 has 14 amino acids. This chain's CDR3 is CASSVTASTHTQHF. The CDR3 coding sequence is TGTGCCAGCAGCGTGACTGCTAGCACTCATACGCAGCATTTT.

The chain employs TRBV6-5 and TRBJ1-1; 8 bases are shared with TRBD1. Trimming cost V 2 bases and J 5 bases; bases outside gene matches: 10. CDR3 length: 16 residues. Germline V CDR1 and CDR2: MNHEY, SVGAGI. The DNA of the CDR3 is TGTGCCAGCAGTTACGGCGCAGGGGGCTTGGGAACTGAAGCTTTCTTT. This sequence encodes CASSYGAGGLGTEAFF.

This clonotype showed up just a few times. The DNA for the CDR3 is TGCAGCGTTGAAGAACTGGGGAGTAGTTCACCCCTCCACTTT. This encodes CSVEELGSSSPLHF. V usage is TRBV29-1 and J usage is TRBJ1-6, with unresolved D. Germline V gives CDR1 SQVTM, CDR2 ANQGSEA. Trimming removed 0 bases from V and 9 bases from J, with 12 bases in between. CDR3 length: 14 residues.

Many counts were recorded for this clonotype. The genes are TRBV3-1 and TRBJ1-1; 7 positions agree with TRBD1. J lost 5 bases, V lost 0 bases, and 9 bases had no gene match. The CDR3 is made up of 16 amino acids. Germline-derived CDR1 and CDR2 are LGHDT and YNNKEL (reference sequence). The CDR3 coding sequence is TGTGCCAGCAGCCAAGATCTGGGCCCAGGGGGAACTGAAGCTTTCTTT. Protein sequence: CASSQDLGPGGTEAFF.

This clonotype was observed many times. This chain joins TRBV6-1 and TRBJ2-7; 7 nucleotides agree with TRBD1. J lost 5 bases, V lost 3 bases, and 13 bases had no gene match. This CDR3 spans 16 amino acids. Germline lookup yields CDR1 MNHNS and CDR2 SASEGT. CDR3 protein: CASSEVGQHFLHEQYF. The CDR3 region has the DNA TGTGCCAGCAGTGAGGTGGGACAGCATTTCCTCCACGAGCAGTACTTC.

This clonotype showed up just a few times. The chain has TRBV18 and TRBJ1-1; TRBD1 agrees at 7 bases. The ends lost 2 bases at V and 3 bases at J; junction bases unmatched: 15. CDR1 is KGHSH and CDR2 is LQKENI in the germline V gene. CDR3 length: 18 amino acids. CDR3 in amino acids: CASSPIPTGVSKDTEAFF. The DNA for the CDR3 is TGTGCCAGCTCACCAATCCCTACAGGGGTTTCTAAGGACACTGAAGCTTTCTTT. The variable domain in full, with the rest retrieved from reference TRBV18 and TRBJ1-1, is NAGVMQNPRHLVRRRGQEARLRCSPMKGHSHVYWYRQLPEEGLKFMVYLQKENIIDESGMPKERFSAEFPKEGPSILRIQQVVRGDSAAYFCASSPIPTGVSKDTEAFFGQGTRLTVV.

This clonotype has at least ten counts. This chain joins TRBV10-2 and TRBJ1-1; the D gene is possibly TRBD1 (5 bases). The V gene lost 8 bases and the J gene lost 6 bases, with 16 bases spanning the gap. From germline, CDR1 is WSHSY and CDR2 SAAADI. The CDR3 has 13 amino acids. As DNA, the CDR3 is TGCGCCAGCCGGATCGAGACAGCCCCTGAAGCTTTCTTT. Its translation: CASRIETAPEAFF.

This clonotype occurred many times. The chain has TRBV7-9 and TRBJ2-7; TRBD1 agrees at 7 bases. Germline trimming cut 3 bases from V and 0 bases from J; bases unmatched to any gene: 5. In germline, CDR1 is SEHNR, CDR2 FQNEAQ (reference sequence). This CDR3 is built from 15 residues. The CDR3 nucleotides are TGTGCCAGCAGCTTGGACCGGGACAGCTCCTACGAGCAGTACTTC. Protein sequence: CASSLDRDSSYEQYF.

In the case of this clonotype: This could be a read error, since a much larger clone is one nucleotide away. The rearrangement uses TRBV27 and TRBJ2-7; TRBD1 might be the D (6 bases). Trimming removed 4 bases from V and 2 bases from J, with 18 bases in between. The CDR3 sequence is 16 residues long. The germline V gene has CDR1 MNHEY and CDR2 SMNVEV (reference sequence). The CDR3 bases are TGTGCCAGCAGTTCCAAGGGACACGGGAAACCCTACGAGCAGTACTTC. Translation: CASSSKGHGKPYEQYF.

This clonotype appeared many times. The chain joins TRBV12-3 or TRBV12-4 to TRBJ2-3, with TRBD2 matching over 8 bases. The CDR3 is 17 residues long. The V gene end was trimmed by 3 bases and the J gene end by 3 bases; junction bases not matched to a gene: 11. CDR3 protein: CASSLLSAGVGTDTQYF. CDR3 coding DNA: TGTGCCAGCAGTTTGCTCTCAGCGGGAGTAGGGACAGATACGCAGTATTTT.

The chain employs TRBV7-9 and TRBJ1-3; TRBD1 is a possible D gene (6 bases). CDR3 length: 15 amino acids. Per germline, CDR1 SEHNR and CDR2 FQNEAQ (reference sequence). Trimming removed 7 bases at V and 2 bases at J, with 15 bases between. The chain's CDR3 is CASIENGGTGNTIYF. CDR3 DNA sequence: TGTGCCAGCATCGAAAATGGGGGCACTGGAAACACCATATATTTT.

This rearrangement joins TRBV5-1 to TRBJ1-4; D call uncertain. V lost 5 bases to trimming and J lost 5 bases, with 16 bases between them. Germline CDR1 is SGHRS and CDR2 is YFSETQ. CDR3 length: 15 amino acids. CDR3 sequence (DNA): TGCGCCAGCAGTCTGATTGGTAACCCGAATGAAAAACTGTTTTTT. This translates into CASSLIGNPNEKLFF.

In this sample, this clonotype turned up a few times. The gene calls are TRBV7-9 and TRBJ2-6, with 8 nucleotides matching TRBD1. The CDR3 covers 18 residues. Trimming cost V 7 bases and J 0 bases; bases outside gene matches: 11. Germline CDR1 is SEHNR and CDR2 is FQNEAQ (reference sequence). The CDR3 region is CASNLQGAISSGANVLTF. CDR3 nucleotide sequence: TGTGCCAGCAACCTCCAGGGGGCGATTTCCTCTGGGGCCAACGTCCTGACTTTC.

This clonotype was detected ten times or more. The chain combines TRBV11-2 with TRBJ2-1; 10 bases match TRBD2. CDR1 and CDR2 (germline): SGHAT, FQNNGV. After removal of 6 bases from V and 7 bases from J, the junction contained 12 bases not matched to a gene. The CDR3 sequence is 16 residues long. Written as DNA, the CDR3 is TGTGCCAGCAGACAACCTAGCGGGAGTGTGAAGAATGAGCAGTTCTTC. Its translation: CASRQPSGSVKNEQFF.

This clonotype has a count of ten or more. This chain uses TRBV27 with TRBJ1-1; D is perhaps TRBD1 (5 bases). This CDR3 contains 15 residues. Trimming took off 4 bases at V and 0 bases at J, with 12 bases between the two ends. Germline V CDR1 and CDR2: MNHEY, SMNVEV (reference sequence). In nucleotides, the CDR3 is TGTGCCAGCAGTTCACACCCGACAGTGAACACTGAAGCTTTCTTT. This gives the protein CASSSHPTVNTEAFF.